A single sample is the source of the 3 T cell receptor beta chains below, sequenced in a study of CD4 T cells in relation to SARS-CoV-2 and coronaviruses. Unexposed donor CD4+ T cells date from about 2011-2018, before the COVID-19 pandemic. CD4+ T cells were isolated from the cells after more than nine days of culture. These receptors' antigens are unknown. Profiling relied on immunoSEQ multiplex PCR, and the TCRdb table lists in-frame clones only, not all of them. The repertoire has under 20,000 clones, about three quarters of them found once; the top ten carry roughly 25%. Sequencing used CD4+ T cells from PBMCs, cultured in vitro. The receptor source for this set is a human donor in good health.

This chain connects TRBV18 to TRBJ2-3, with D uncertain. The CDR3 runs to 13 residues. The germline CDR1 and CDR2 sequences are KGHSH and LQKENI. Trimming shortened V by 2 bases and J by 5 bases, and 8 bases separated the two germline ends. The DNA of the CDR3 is TGTGCCAGCTCACCAGGTTCTGGAGATACGCAGTATTTT. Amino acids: CASSPGSGDTQYF.

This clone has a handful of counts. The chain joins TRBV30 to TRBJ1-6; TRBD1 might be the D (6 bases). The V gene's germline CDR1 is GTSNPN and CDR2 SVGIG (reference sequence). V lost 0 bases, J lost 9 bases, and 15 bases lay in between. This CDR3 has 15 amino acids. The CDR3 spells CAWSVVAQGRSPLHF. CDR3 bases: TGTGCCTGGAGTGTAGTGGCACAGGGTCGTTCACCCCTCCACTTT.

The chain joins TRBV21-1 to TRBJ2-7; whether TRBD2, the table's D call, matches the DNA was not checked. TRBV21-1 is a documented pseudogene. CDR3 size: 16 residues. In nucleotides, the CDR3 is TGTGCCAGCAGCAAAGGGGGGGGCCCCTCCAACTACGAGCAGTACTTC. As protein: CASSKGGGPSNYEQYF.